The sequence of this T cell receptor (beta chain) was determined in a study of metastatic and nonmetastatic thyroid tumors. Study in general: Where malignant and benign thyroid patients were concerned, repertoires were compared across blood and tumor or nodule tissue. The study, taken as a whole, reports: Reports indicated that malignant thyroid tumors showed significantly higher TCR beta diversity than benign nodules did, in blood and tumor.

Germline loops: CDR1 SGHAT, CDR2 FQNNGV. The CDR3 extends over 15 amino acids. Remarks on this clone: As yet, its antigen is unknown. This may stem from a read error, because a much larger clone lies one nucleotide away.

No patient had received any treatment before thyroid surgery. TCRdb reanalyzed the PCR reads with MiXCR. The repertoire consists of some 22,000 clones, with roughly a quarter occurring once and the leading ten covering about 12%. This clonotype was sampled from a male donor with papillary thyroid cancer or a benign thyroid nodule (not recorded which). Some clones in this sample may be carry-over from other donors' samples. The sequencing sample was made of tumor tissue. The rearrangement joins TRBV11-2 to TRBJ2-3; perhaps TRBD2 as D (6 bases). This CDR3 is CASSGRIAVTDTRYF. In DNA, the CDR3 is TGTGCCAGCAGCGGCCGGATAGCGGTCACAGATACGCGGTATTTT.